The entry that follows covers one T cell receptor (beta chain) sequence. This specimen belongs to a study of OX40 agonist ivuxolimab in advanced cancers. Trimming pared 6 bases from V and 7 bases from J, leaving 15 bases between. The germline gives CDR1 SNHLY, CDR2 FYNNEI. The CDR3 loop spans 14 amino acids. Here immunoSEQ multiplex PCR was the method, and the copy in TCRdb shows in-frame clones only, minus some. The repertoire holds roughly 77,000 clones, with roughly 92% as singletons. Specimen: CD4+ or CD8+ T cells sorted from blood, collected in a trial of the OX40 agonist ivuxolimab. The TCR originated in an adult with an advanced solid tumor such as melanoma, head and neck, liver or kidney cancer. The chain carries TRBV2 and TRBJ2-2; the D is unclear. CDR3 amino acids: CASSPTPAHGELFF. Written as DNA, the CDR3 is TGTGCCAGCAGCCCGACCCCGGCGCACGGGGAGCTGTTTTTT.